This TCR beta chain came from a study of cytotoxic CD8 clonotypes in ibrutinib-treated CLL (dated by TCRdb to the early 2020s). Study-level background: In this cohort, some 16 patients were treatment-naive and approximately ten were relapsed/refractory, while around 17 had unmutated IGHV. Partial responses were observed in 24 patients and complete responses in 2; after a median follow-up of 68 months, remission was maintained in 15 or so patients and progression was observed in approximately 12. Samples at response were collected after a median of roughly twelve months of treatment, with a range of roughly 6 to 36 months. Samples averaged approximately 250,000 productive templates and some 96,000 productive rearrangements. Of the 90 or so participants in the trial, 25 to 30 had longitudinal samples available. Cryopreserved peripheral blood mononuclear cells were collected before treatment, at response, and at either disease progression or sustained remission. Every sample from remission and from progressive disease was obtained while the patients were still on ibrutinib. Overall results and qualifications from the work: Public clonotypes were rare and either shrank or stayed stable during treatment, and the rise in clonality at ibrutinib response reflected expansion of private clonotypes. Baseline clonality exceeded that of age-matched healthy donors and correlated strongly with circulating CD8+ T-cell counts. Sustained-remission and progressing patients did not have matched sampling times, and lymph node repertoires were not examined. An increase in clonality was observed at ibrutinib response, with clonality remaining stable during sustained remission and falling back toward baseline at progression.

Spanning cysteine to phenylalanine, the CDR3 consists of 13 amino acids. Of all the DNA, just the CDR3 is kept, 39 bases in frame from base 1. V is shortened by 2 bases, J by 9 bases, and the region joining them spans 13 bases. From a lookup of the germline V gene, CDR1 and CDR2 are MRHNA and SNTAGT. Sample time point, as interpreted from the label and publication: roughly 25 months on ibrutinib. For TCR beta library preparation, about 2 micrograms of genomic DNA was extracted from cryopreserved PBMCs. High-throughput TCR beta sequencing was performed on longitudinal blood samples from CLL patients receiving ibrutinib monotherapy. The patients took part in an open-label, single-center phase 2 trial of ibrutinib monotherapy. Concerning this clone: No cognate antigen has been identified for it. Base-call qualities are not available, and no considerably larger clone is one nucleotide away.

A MiSeq instrument was used for deep resolution sequencing, which targeted depths ranging from 1 in 1 million up to 1 in 200,000 T cells, with coverage averaging 10x for each clonotype. The immunoSEQ hsTCRB Kit was used to generate TCR beta libraries. As for how the authors treated the data: Data were analyzed with ImmunoSEQ Data Assistant and ImmunoSEQ Analyzer, with V, D and J genes assigned per IMGT definitions. Clonality was computed as one minus normalized Shannon entropy of productive rearrangement frequencies, ranging from 0 to 1. Public clonotype analysis was restricted to overrepresented clonotypes comprising at least 0.05% of each patient's repertoire. Around 13 age-matched healthy donor repertoires from immuneACCESS were used as controls for clonality. Imported from immuneACCESS, the table was reduced by TCRdb to in-frame sequences with V and J called. These copies leave out some clones; in studies compared against another copy, an unresolved V gene accounts for under half, and the cause of the remainder is not known. V and J calls plus clone size are reproduced from that table; the DNA served to infer D and trimming. The sample data list hundreds of thousands of clones, and roughly 70% of these were observed just once. Of the sample, approximately 15% is held by the ten largest clones.

This chain joins TRBV6-4 to TRBJ1-1; TRBD1 is perhaps the D gene, given 6 matching bases. This clonotype was sampled from a human donor with chronic lymphocytic leukemia. This sample comprised PBMCs, obtained after 24 months of ibrutinib treatment. The CDR3 is CASSDPNGGQAFF. The DNA reads as follows: TGTGCCAGCAGTGACCCTAACGGGGGCCAAGCTTTCTTT.